The sequence of this T cell receptor (beta chain) was determined in a study of CD8 T cells in ankylosing spondylitis. Study conclusions and caveats: It was reported that disease-linked clones were significantly enriched in matched ankylosing spondylitis synovial fluid. Ankylosing spondylitis blood seemed to carry a telltale TCR beta motif made of several highly homologous variants.

On this clonotype: Its specificity is not known.

Using its own MiXCR run on the 5' RACE reads, TCRdb lists one record per CDR3 protein. The table lists under 950,000 distinct CDR3 sequences, about 20% of them singletons. Germline assignment: CDR1 SGHDT and CDR2 YYEEEE. Between the trimmed V and J ends, which lost 0 bases and 7 bases, there was a span of 11 bases. The CDR3 is 14 residues long. The V and J genes are TRBV5-6 and TRBJ1-5; D uncertain. Sequencing was done on a sample of blood, either unsorted or a sorted T cell fraction (not recorded which). The source of this sequence is a male donor with ankylosing spondylitis. CDR3 residues: CASSLGAGRQPQHF. CDR3 in DNA: TGTGCCAGCAGCTTGGGTGCAGGAAGGCAGCCCCAGCATTTT.